Presented here are 8 T cell receptor beta chains from one specimen sequenced in a study of shared clonotypes between healthy human individuals. Here immunoSEQ multiplex PCR was the method, and the copy in TCRdb shows in-frame clones only, minus some. In the table there are under 2.5 million clones, roughly 90% of which are singletons. Sequenced input: naive CD4+ T cells from PBMCs. The subset: CD45RA+ positively selected. Receptors originate from a young man in good health. Some clones in this sample may be carry-over from other donors' samples.

V usage is TRBV5-6 and J usage is TRBJ1-3; 7 bases map to TRBD1. CDR3 length: 15 amino acids. V was pared by 2 bases and J by 0 bases, with 2 bases of the junction left unmatched. Germline V CDR1 and CDR2: SGHDT, YYEEEE. CDR3 sequence reads: CASSFRTGSGNTIYF. CDR3 DNA: TGTGCCAGCAGCTTCCGGACAGGCTCTGGAAACACCATATATTTT.

This chain uses TRBV7-9 with TRBJ1-1; the match to TRBD1 covers 7 bases. Germline V gene lookup returns CDR1 SEHNR and CDR2 FQNEAQ (reference sequence). The CDR3 runs 13 residues. J gave up 5 bases and V 7 bases, and 7 bases lay outside the gene matches. This chain's CDR3 is CASTDRVGTEAFF. CDR3 nucleotides: TGTGCCAGCACCGACAGGGTCGGGACTGAAGCTTTCTTT.

The rearrangement joins TRBV18 to TRBJ1-2; 8 nucleotides match TRBD1. The V gene's germline CDR1 is KGHSH and CDR2 LQKENI. With V trimmed by 6 bases and J by 6 bases, 6 bases remained unmatched. This CDR3 contains 13 residues. CDR3 DNA sequence: TGTGCCAGCTCCCTGACAGGGGCTGATGGCTACACCTTC. Amino acid sequence: CASSLTGADGYTF.

The CDR3 DNA follows: TGTGCCAGCAGTTTAAGACTTACGCGCGGGTCGGGCCAGTACTTC. Translating it yields CASSLRLTRGSGQYF. This chain connects TRBV27 to TRBJ2-5; weak D call: TRBD2 (5 bases). Germline V gene lookup returns CDR1 MNHEY and CDR2 SMNVEV (reference sequence). The CDR3 is 15 amino acids. Trimming shortened V by 2 bases and J by 10 bases, and 20 bases separated the two germline ends.

This clone was counted a single time. The chain joins TRBV6-4 to TRBJ2-1; TRBD1 or TRBD2 may be the D gene (5 bases each). Germline-derived CDR1 and CDR2 are MRHNA and SNTAGT. V was clipped by 4 bases and J by 7 bases, with 17 bases between them. The CDR3 contains 15 residues. CDR3 region: CASSARQSPGNEQFF. The CDR3 region has the DNA TGTGCCAGCAGTGCCCGACAGAGCCCGGGAAATGAGCAGTTCTTC.

For this clone: Other DNA sequences in this specimen translate into the identical CDR3. The chain combines TRBV5-6 with TRBJ2-5; D is undetermined. Trimming cost V 0 bases and J 4 bases, with 4 bases left between them. This CDR3 comprises 12 residues. The germline CDR1 and CDR2 sequences are SGHDT and YYEEEE. The CDR3 is CASSLVGETQYF. CDR3 DNA: TGTGCCAGCAGCTTGGTCGGAGAGACCCAGTACTTC.

The gene calls are TRBV20-1 and TRBJ1-4; no clear D. The CDR3 spans 11 residues. Germline assignment: CDR1 DFQATT and CDR2 SNEGSKA (reference sequence). The DNA for the CDR3 is TGCAGCGCTGACCTAGCTGGAAAACTGTTTTTT. It translates to CSADLAGKLFF.

The CDR3 DNA follows: TGTGCCAGCAGTGTAAATTGGGCGGGAGCAGGGGAGACCCAGTACTTC. This sequence encodes CASSVNWAGAGETQYF. The genes are TRBV2 and TRBJ2-5, with 7 positions matching TRBD2. The CDR3 sequence is 16 residues long. V trimming: 4 bases; J trimming: 5 bases; junction bases outside the gene matches: 13. Germline V gene data show CDR1 as SNHLY and CDR2 as FYNNEI.